Below, 21 T cell receptor beta chains from the same sample are listed, as sequenced in a study of tumor-infiltrating lymphocytes in oesophageal squamous cell carcinoma (dated by TCRdb to between 2015 and 2016). The library was obtained by PCR. Instrument on record: Illumina HiSeq 2000. TCRdb reanalyzed the raw reads on its own, using fastp at Q25 for trimming and MiXCR for clone calling, and kept in-frame beta chains. Duplicate CDR3 protein sequences are folded into a single record with the most common DNA and genes. This sample comprises 19,000 or so distinct CDR3 sequences, roughly two fifths of them detected only once. The ten largest clonotypes hold about 40% of the sample. Sequencing was carried out using esophageal tumor tissue. The receptor source for this set is a male donor with esophageal squamous cell carcinoma.

V and J are TRBV29-1 and TRBJ1-1, with 8 bases matching TRBD1. This CDR3 is 16 amino acids long. The germline V gene encodes CDR1 SQVTM and CDR2 ANQGSEA. The J segment lost 0 bases and the V segment lost 0 bases, leaving 6 bases of the junction unmatched. The CDR3 here is CSVEDDRGGLNTEAFF. DNA of the CDR3: TGCAGCGTTGAAGACGACAGGGGAGGGCTGAACACTGAAGCTTTCTTT. The entire variable domain, with the rest obtained from reference TRBV29-1 and TRBJ1-1, is as follows: SAVISQKPSRDICQRGTSLTIQCQVDSQVTMMFWYRQQPGQSLTLIATANQGSEATYESGFVIDKFPISRPNLTFSTLTVSNMSPEDSSIYLCSVEDDRGGLNTEAFFGQGTRLTVV.

The chain employs TRBV10-1 and TRBJ2-2; D uncertain. Germline CDR1 reads WNHNN; CDR2 reads SYGVQD (reference sequence). The V and J ends lost 2 bases and 2 bases respectively, with 15 bases between them. This CDR3 is 17 amino acids long. As DNA, the CDR3 is TGCGCCAGCAGTGAGCCTATTCCGGAACTCAACACCGGGGAGCTGTTTTTT. As protein: CASSEPIPELNTGELFF.

This clonotype was picked up many times. CDR3 nucleotide sequence: TGTGCCAGCAGTGAAGGGGGGAATCGGTACGAGCAGTACTTC. It translates to CASSEGGNRYEQYF. The chain joins TRBV6-1 to TRBJ2-7; D may be TRBD1 or TRBD2 (5 bases each). Germline V CDR1 and CDR2: MNHNS, SASEGT. CDR3 length: 14 residues. Trimming took 1 base from V and 4 from J, leaving 11 bases between them.

V gene TRBV7-8 combines with J gene TRBJ2-7; 9 bases fit TRBD1. The CDR3 has 14 amino acids. Germline V CDR1 and CDR2: SGHVS, FQNEAQ. Trimming at V came to 3 bases and at J to 3 bases, leaving 3 bases not matched to a gene. CDR3 amino acids: CASSFYRGRYEQYF. Here the CDR3 DNA reads TGTGCCAGCAGCTTCTACAGGGGGCGCTACGAGCAGTACTTC.

This clonotype was picked up many times. The chain links TRBV6-1 to TRBJ2-3, with D perhaps matching TRBD1 or TRBD2 (5 bases each). Germline CDR1 reads MNHNS; CDR2 reads SASEGT. The CDR3 is made up of 14 amino acids. Trimming shortened V by 7 bases and J by 2 bases, and 13 bases separated the two germline ends. CDR3 DNA: TGTGCCAGCACCCCTGGGACCTCCACAGATACGCAGTATTTT. Translated: CASTPGTSTDTQYF.

Judged by abundance, this clonotype is medium-sized. This chain uses TRBV7-8 with TRBJ1-5, with D tentatively TRBD1 (6 bases). Germline V gives CDR1 SGHVS, CDR2 FQNEAQ. The CDR3 loop spans 15 amino acids. Trimming shortened V by 5 bases and J by 1 base, and 12 bases separated the two germline ends. CDR3 sequence: CASSRRGDSNQPQHF. The CDR3 DNA sequence: TGTGCCAGCAGCCGGAGGGGGGACAGCAATCAGCCCCAGCATTTT.

This chain uses TRBV12-3 or TRBV12-4 with TRBJ2-7; D may be TRBD1 or TRBD2 (5 bases each). The end of the DNA fits TRBJ2-1 better, so the J call may be wrong. There are 15 residues in the CDR3. The CDR3 DNA reads as TGTGCCAGCAGTAGGGGAGCTAGCTCCTACAATGAGCAGTTCTTC. It specifies CASSRGASSYNEQFF.

The chain carries TRBV5-6 and TRBJ2-4; D perhaps matches TRBD1 (7 bases). The J call may be in error: the DNA end matches TRBJ2-7 better. Germline-derived CDR1 and CDR2 are SGHDT and YYEEEE. This CDR3 is built from 15 residues. CDR3 sequence reads: CASSPLSQGGYEQYF. In DNA, the CDR3 is TGTGCCAGCAGCCCCCTGTCTCAGGGGGGCTACGAGCAGTACTTC.

This chain links TRBV11-2 with TRBJ2-1, with D possibly TRBD1 on 6 matching bases. Judging by the DNA end, TRBJ2-5 fits better; the J call may be wrong. The CDR3 sequence is 15 residues long. Germline-derived CDR1 and CDR2 are SGHAT and FQNNGV. The CDR3 spells CASSLDYRASETQYF. The DNA for the CDR3 is TGTGCCAGCAGCTTAGATTACAGGGCCTCGGAGACCCAGTACTTC.

This clonotype was recorded at least ten times. V gene TRBV5-8 combines with J gene TRBJ2-3; TRBD2 agrees at 9 bases. V lost 4 bases, J lost 2 bases, and 11 bases stayed unmatched. Germline V gene sequence: CDR1 SGHTS, CDR2 YDEGEE. The CDR3 spans 17 residues. The CDR3 loop reads CASSILLAGTDTDTQYF. The CDR3 region has the DNA TGTGCCAGCAGCATCTTACTAGCGGGTACTGACACAGATACGCAGTATTTT.

J is TRBJ2-2 and V is TRBV7-3; 8 bases are shared with TRBD1. The trim removed 6 bases at V and 6 bases at J, leaving 9 bases unmatched. The germline V gene has CDR1 SGHTA and CDR2 FQGTGA. CDR3 length: 15 residues. The CDR3 protein is CASRPPGQVSGELFF. The CDR3 DNA is TGTGCCAGCAGGCCGCCGGGACAGGTTTCCGGGGAGCTGTTTTTT.

As to this clonotype: This may come from a read error, since a much larger clone is one base off. This chain links TRBV24-1 with TRBJ2-7, with TRBD2 matching over 8 bases. From germline, CDR1 is KGHDR and CDR2 SFDVKD. This CDR3 is built from 16 residues. V trimming: 4 bases; J trimming: 7 bases; junction bases outside the gene matches: 14. The CDR3 DNA reads TGTGCCACCAGTGAGCCTCGGGGGGGAACTGGCAATGAGCAGTACTTC. It encodes CATSEPRGGTGNEQYF.

The chain carries TRBV24-1 and TRBJ2-3; the D gene is possibly TRBD1 (6 bases). The J call may be incorrect, as the DNA end agrees better with TRBJ2-5. Germline-derived CDR1 and CDR2 are KGHDR and SFDVKD. The CDR3 totals 14 residues. The CDR3 spells CATSDRDTQETQYF. The CDR3 nucleotides read TGTGCCACCAGCGATCGGGACACTCAAGAGACCCAGTACTTC.

This clonotype was observed at least ten times. The chain has TRBV5-1 and TRBJ2-1, with D possibly TRBD2 on 5 matching bases. V shed 4 bases and J shed 2 bases, with 13 bases lying between them. This CDR3 has 15 amino acids. Looked up from germline, CDR1 is SGHRS and CDR2 is YFSETQ. In DNA form, the CDR3 reads TGCGCCAGCAGCCTACGGCTCGGGACCTACAATGAGCAGTTCTTC. It is translated as CASSLRLGTYNEQFF.

This clonotype has a handful of counts. In this CDR3 the conserved last residue, phenylalanine or tryptophan, is missing, so a read error is likely. The DNA is left out, because the CDR3 cannot be placed on it with certainty; the CDR3 is given as TCRdb lists it. This chain links TRBV7-2 with TRBJ2-1; TRBD2 reflects the table's D call only, with no check against the DNA. The CDR3 spans 17 residues, counting both ends. Germline V gives CDR1 SGHTA, CDR2 FQGNSA. The CDR3 loop is CASSLQSGVIYGYTFGS.

There are a few counts of this clonotype. Being one base from a much bigger clone, this may be a read error. The V and J genes are TRBV27 and TRBJ2-7; tentatively, D is TRBD2 (6 bases). The J call is in doubt because the DNA end fits TRBJ2-1 better. The germline CDR1 and CDR2 sequences are MNHEY and SMNVEV (reference sequence). The CDR3 length is 16 residues. The CDR3 is CASSMIGTSTYNEQFF. The CDR3 DNA reads as TGTGCCAGCAGTATGATCGGGACTTCCACTTACAATGAGCAGTTCTTC.

This clonotype was counted between two and nine times. The chain joins TRBV7-8 to TRBJ2-1; 8 nucleotides align to TRBD1. V was clipped by 1 base and J by 7 bases; unmatched bases: 6. The CDR3 runs to 15 residues. Germline V gene data show CDR1 as SGHVS and CDR2 as FQNEAQ. The CDR3 spells CASSLVQGAGNEQFF. CDR3 coding DNA: TGTGCCAGCAGCTTAGTTCAGGGGGCGGGAAATGAGCAGTTCTTC.

This sequence joins TRBV7-3 and TRBJ2-5; possible D gene TRBD2, 5 bases. Germline CDR1 reads SGHTA; CDR2 reads FQGTGA. CDR3 length: 13 residues. V was cut by 5 bases and J by 4 bases, with 11 bases left in between. Here the CDR3 DNA reads TGTGCCAGCAGCCCGGGGTGGGGAGAGACCCAGTACTTC. It yields the protein CASSPGWGETQYF.

This clonotype has only a few counts. This may be a read error: a much more frequent sequence differs by one nucleotide. The chain couples TRBV24-1 to TRBJ2-7, with TRBD2 matching 7 bases. CDR1 is KGHDR and CDR2 is SFDVKD in the germline V gene. V gave up 4 bases and J gave up 7 bases; unmatched junction bases: 9. The CDR3 consists of 14 residues. The CDR3 spells CATSEVAGGHEQYF. CDR3 coding DNA: TGTGCCACCAGTGAGGTAGCGGGTGGTCATGAGCAGTACTTC.

This clonotype is labeled medium-sized (0.01 to 0.1%). V is TRBV7-8 and J is TRBJ2-3, with 7 positions matching TRBD2. Germline trimming cut 4 bases from V and 2 bases from J; bases unmatched to any gene: 12. This CDR3 region has 17 residues. In germline, CDR1 is SGHVS, CDR2 FQNEAQ. The DNA of the CDR3 is TGTGCCAGCAGCTCGAGGATCGGGCTAGCGGTCACAGATACGCAGTATTTT. Residues: CASSSRIGLAVTDTQYF.

As for this clonotype: A junction boundary mismatches the germline segment, possibly from a read error. The chain links TRBV7-9 to TRBJ1-6; the D is unclear. CDR3 length: 13 residues. CDR1 is SEHNR and CDR2 is FQNEAQ in the germline V gene (reference sequence). CDR3: CASSWRGSYEQYF. The DNA of the CDR3 is TGTGCCAGCAGCTGGCGGGGTTCTTACGAGCAGTACTTT.